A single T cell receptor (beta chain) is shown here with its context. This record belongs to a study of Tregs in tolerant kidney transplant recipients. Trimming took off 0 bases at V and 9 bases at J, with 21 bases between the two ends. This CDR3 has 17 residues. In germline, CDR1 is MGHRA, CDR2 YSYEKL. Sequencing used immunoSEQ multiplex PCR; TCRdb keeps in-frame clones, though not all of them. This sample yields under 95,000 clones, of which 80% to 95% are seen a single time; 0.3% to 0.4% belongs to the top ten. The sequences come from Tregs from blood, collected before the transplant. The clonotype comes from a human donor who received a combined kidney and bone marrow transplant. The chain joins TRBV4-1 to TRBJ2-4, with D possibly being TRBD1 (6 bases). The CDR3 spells CASSQDSRTENGVIQYF. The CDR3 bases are TGCGCCAGCAGCCAAGATTCGCGGACAGAGAACGGGGTCATTCAGTACTTC.